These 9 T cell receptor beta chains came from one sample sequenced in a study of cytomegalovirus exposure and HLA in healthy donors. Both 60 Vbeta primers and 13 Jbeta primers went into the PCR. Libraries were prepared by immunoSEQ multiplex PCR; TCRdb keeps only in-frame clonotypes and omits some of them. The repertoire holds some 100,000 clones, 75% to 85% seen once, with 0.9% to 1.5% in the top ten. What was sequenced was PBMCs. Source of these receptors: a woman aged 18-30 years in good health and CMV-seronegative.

CDR3 sequence reads: CASSEGPINEQFF. The CDR3 DNA reads as TGTGCCAGCAGTGAGGGCCCTATCAATGAGCAGTTCTTC. The rearrangement uses TRBV6-4 and TRBJ2-1; D is unclear. Trimming cost V 3 bases and J 6 bases, with 9 bases left between them. The CDR3 is 13 residues long. Germline V gives CDR1 MRHNA, CDR2 SNTAGT.

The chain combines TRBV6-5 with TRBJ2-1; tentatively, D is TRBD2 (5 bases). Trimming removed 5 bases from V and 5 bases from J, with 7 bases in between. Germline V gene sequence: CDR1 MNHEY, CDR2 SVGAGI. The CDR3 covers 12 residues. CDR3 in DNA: TGTGCCAGCAGTAGAGGGAACAATGAGCAGTTCTTC. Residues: CASSRGNNEQFF.

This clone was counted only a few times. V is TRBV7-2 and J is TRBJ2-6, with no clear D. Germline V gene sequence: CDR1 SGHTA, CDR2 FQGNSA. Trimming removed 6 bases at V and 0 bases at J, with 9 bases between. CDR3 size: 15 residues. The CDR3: CASSSLSSGANVLTF. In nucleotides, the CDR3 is TGTGCCAGCAGTTCCCTAAGCTCTGGGGCCAACGTCCTGACTTTC.

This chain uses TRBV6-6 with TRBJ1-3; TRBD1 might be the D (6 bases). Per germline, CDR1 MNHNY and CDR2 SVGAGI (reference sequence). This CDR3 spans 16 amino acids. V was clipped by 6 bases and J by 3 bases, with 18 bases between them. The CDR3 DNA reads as TGTGCCAGCAGCCATAAGAACAGGGCGTTTGGAAACACCATATATTTT. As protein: CASSHKNRAFGNTIYF.

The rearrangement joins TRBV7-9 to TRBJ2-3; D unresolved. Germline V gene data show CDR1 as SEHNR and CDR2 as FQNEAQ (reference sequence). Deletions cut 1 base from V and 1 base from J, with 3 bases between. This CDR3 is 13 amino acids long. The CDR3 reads CASSLGGTDTQYF. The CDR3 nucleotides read TGTGCCAGCAGCTTAGGCGGCACAGATACGCAGTATTTT. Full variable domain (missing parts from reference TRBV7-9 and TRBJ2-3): DTGVSQNPRHKITKRGQNVTFRCDPISEHNRLYWYRQTLGQGPEFLTYFQNEAQLEKSRLLSDRFSAERPKGSFSTLEIQRTEQGDSAMYLCASSLGGTDTQYFGPGTRLTVL.

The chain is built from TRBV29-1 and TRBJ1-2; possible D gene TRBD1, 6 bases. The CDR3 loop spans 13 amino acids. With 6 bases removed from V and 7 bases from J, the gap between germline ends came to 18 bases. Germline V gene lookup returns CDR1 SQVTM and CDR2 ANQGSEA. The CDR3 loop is CSVRRGAEVGYTF. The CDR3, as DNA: TGCAGCGTGAGACGGGGGGCCGAGGTTGGCTACACCTTC.

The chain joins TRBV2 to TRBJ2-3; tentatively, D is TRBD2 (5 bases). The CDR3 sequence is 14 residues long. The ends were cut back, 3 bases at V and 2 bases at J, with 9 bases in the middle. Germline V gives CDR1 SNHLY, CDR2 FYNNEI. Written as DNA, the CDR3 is TGTGCCAGCAGTGACGGAGCGGACACAGATACGCAGTATTTT. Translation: CASSDGADTDTQYF.

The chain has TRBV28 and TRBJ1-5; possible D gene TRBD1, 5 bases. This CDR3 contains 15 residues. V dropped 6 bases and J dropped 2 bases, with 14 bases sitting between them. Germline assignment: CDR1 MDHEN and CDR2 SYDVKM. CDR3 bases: TGTGCCAGCAGGGTCGGCGGAGGGGGCAATCAGCCCCAGCATTTT. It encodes CASRVGGGGNQPQHF.

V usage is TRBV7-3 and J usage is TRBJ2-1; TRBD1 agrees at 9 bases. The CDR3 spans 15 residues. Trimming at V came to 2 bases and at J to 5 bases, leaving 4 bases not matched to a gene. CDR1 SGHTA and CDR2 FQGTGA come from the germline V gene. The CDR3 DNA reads TGTGCCAGCAGCTTAGGGACAGGGTGGGACAATGAGCAGTTCTTC. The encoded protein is CASSLGTGWDNEQFF.